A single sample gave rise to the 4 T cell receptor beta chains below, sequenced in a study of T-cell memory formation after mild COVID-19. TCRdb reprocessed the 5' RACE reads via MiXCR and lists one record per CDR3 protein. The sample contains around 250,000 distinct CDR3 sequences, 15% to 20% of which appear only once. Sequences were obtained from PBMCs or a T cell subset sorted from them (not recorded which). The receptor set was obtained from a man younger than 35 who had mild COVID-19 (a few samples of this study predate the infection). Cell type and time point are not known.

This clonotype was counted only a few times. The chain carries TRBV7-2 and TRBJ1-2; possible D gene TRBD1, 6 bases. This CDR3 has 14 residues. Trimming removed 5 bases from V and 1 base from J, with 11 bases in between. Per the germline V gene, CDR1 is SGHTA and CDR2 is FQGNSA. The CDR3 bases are TGTGCCAGCAGCGAGACAGGCTTTAACTATGGCTACACCTTC. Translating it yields CASSETGFNYGYTF.

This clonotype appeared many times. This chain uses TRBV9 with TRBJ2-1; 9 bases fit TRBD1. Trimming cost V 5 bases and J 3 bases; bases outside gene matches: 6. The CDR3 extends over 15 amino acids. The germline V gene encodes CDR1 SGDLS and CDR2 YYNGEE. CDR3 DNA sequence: TGTGCCAGCAGTGACGGGACAGGGAACTACAATGAGCAGTTCTTC. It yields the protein CASSDGTGNYNEQFF. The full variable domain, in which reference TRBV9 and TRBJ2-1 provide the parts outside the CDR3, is DSGVTQTPKHLITATGQRVTLRCSPRSGDLSVYWYQQSLDQGLQFLIQYYNGEERAKGNILERFSAQQFPDLHSELNLSSLELGDSALYFCASSDGTGNYNEQFFGPGTRLTVL.

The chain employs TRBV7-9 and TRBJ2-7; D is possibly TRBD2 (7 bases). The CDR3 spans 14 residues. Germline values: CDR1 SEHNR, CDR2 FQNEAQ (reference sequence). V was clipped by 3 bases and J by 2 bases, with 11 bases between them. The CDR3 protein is CASSFGGPTYEQYF. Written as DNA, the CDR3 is TGTGCCAGCAGCTTCGGGGGGCCGACCTACGAGCAGTACTTC.

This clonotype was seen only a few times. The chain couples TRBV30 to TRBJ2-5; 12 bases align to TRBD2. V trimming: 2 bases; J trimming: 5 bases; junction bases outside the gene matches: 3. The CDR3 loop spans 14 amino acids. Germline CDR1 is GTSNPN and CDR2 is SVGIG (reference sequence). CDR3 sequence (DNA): TGTGCCTGGAGTCCGACTAGCGGGGGCGAGACCCAGTACTTC. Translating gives CAWSPTSGGETQYF.